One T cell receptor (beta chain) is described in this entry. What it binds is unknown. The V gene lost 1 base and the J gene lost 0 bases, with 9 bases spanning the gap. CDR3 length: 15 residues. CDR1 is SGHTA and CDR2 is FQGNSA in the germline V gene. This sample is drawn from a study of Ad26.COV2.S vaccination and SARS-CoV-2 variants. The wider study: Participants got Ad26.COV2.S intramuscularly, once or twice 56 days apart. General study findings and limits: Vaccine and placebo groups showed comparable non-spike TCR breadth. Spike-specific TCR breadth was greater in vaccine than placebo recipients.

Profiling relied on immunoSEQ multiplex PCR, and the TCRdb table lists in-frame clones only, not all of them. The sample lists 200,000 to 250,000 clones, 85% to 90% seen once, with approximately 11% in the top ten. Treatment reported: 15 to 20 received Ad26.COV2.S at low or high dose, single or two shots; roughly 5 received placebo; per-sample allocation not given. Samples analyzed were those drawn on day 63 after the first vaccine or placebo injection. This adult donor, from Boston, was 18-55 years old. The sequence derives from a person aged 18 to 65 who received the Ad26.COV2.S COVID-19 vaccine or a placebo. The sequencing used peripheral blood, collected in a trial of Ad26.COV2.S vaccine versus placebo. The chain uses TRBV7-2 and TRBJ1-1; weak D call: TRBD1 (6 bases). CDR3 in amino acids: CASSLGGRMNTEAFF. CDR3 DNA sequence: TGTGCCAGCAGCTTAGGGGGGCGAATGAACACTGAAGCTTTCTTT.